This T cell receptor (beta chain) was obtained from a study of early T cells in non-severe SARS-CoV-2 infection. Study-level information: Sequencing of unsorted whole blood was done on bulk RNA, leaving chains unpaired.

Unique molecular identifiers were added to individual cDNA molecules. MiXCR, applied by TCRdb to the 5' RACE reads, yields one record per CDR3 protein. The sample yields about 54,000 distinct CDR3 sequences, around 7.7% seen once. V dropped 4 bases and J dropped 0 bases, with 11 bases sitting between them. This CDR3 is built from 16 residues. Germline V CDR1 and CDR2: SGDLS, YYNGEE. Whole-study results and caveats: Comparison of clonotypes with VDJdb favored anti-spike CD8 responses while missing private and CD4 specificities.

This clonotype was counted at least ten times. Its target is unknown. The origin of this receptor is an adult who was a healthcare worker with PCR-confirmed SARS-CoV-2 infection or an uninfected control (not recorded which). The chain uses TRBV9 and TRBJ1-6; D is ambiguous. Sequences were derived from whole blood, sampled at baseline. The DNA for the CDR3 is TGTGCCAGCAGCCCTTCTCATAGCTCCTATAATTCACCCCTCCACTTT. Translated, it gives CASSPSHSSYNSPLHF.